These 26 T cell receptor beta chains were all obtained from the same sample, sequenced in a study of T cell repertoires in cytomegalovirus infection. TCRdb independently ran MiXCR on the reads; one entry per CDR3 protein. The sample lists around 340,000 distinct CDR3 sequences; 29% were seen once. These receptors are not linked to any known antigen. The sample consisted of cultured PBMCs, taken from culture after CMV antigen stimulation. These receptors came from a human donor in good health (CMV status not recorded). Some clones in this sample may be carry-over from other donors' samples.

This clonotype was detected many times. This rearrangement joins TRBV5-1 to TRBJ2-2; unclear D gene. The CDR3 consists of 18 residues. V gave up 4 bases and J gave up 5 bases, with 24 bases separating them. CDR1 SGHRS and CDR2 YFSETQ come from the germline V gene. The CDR3 loop reads CASSLLRLTWARTGELFF. DNA for the CDR3: TGCGCCAGCAGCCTTTTGCGATTGACATGGGCAAGGACCGGGGAGCTGTTTTTT.

J is TRBJ2-1 and V is TRBV7-9; D tentatively reads TRBD1 or TRBD2 (6 bases each). The V gene's germline CDR1 is SEHNR and CDR2 FQNEAQ (reference sequence). V lost 5 bases and J lost 6, with 14 bases in between. This CDR3 has 14 amino acids. DNA for the CDR3: TGTGCCAGCAGCGGGGACTGGGGGGCCAATGAGCAGTTCTTC. Encoded protein: CASSGDWGANEQFF.

This clonotype was counted between two and nine times. The chain is built from TRBV12-3 or TRBV12-4 and TRBJ1-2; D is undetermined. This CDR3 is 14 amino acids long. Trimming took 3 bases from V and 4 from J, leaving 12 bases between them. DNA of the CDR3: TGTGCCAGCAGTTTTGGGTTGGAGAGCTATGGCTACACCTTC. Translation: CASSFGLESYGYTF.

This clonotype has more than one count but fewer than ten. V is TRBV19 and J is TRBJ2-1, with D hard to call. Deletions cut 5 bases from V and 0 bases from J, with 8 bases between. This CDR3 has 14 amino acids. From germline, CDR1 is LNHDA and CDR2 SQIVND (reference sequence). The CDR3 reads CASSPDPSYNEQFF. CDR3 bases: TGTGCCAGTAGTCCGGACCCCTCCTACAATGAGCAGTTCTTC.

A few counts support this clonotype. The rearrangement links TRBV12-3 or TRBV12-4 to TRBJ2-2; 12 bases align to TRBD2. Trimming took 6 bases from V and 4 from J; bases not matched to a gene: 3. This CDR3 has 15 residues. CDR3 region: CASSTSGGFTGELFF. In DNA, the CDR3 is TGTGCCAGCAGCACTAGCGGGGGGTTCACCGGGGAGCTGTTTTTT.

The CDR3 DNA reads as TGCAGTGCTAGAGTAGGGACAGGCTACGAGCAGTACTTC. This codes for CSARVGTGYEQYF. The chain recombines TRBV20-1 with TRBJ2-7; 8 positions match TRBD1. Germline V gene data show CDR1 as DFQATT and CDR2 as SNEGSKA (reference sequence). V lost 1 base and J lost 3; bases outside the gene matches: 2. This CDR3 has 13 amino acids.

The rearrangement uses TRBV2 and TRBJ2-5; D not certain. Per germline, CDR1 SNHLY and CDR2 FYNNEI. Trimming left V 3 bases short and J 2 bases short, with 13 bases between. This CDR3 contains 15 residues. Here the CDR3 reads CASSELGKRQETQYF. The CDR3 bases are TGTGCCAGCAGTGAGTTGGGGAAAAGGCAAGAGACCCAGTACTTC.

The V call is TRBV7-3, the J call TRBJ2-1; TRBD2 aligns across 13 bases. V gave up 4 bases and J gave up 10 bases; unmatched junction bases: 4. This CDR3 has 14 residues. The germline gives CDR1 SGHTA, CDR2 FQGTGA. This chain's CDR3 is CASSSGTSGVEQFF. CDR3 sequence (DNA): TGTGCCAGCAGCTCCGGGACTAGCGGGGTAGAGCAGTTCTTC.

The chain couples TRBV27 to TRBJ2-2, with TRBD2 matching over 7 bases. Unmatched junction bases numbered 6, after V lost 7 bases and J lost 1 base. The CDR3 runs 15 residues. Germline-derived CDR1 and CDR2 are MNHEY and SMNVEV (reference sequence). The chain's CDR3 is CASMTGTKNTGELFF. The CDR3 nucleotides read TGTGCCAGCATGACCGGGACTAAGAACACCGGGGAGCTGTTTTTT.

The sample holds a few counts of this clonotype. CDR3 protein: CASSSGIGSPLHF. CDR3 bases: TGTGCCAGCAGCTCAGGGATCGGTTCACCCCTCCACTTT. This sequence joins TRBV7-3 and TRBJ1-6; maybe TRBD1 (5 bases). Per germline, CDR1 SGHTA and CDR2 FQGTGA. Trimming removed 4 bases at V and 9 bases at J, with 10 bases between. This CDR3 has 13 residues.

The chain joins TRBV29-1 to TRBJ1-2; the match to TRBD1 covers 8 bases. Germline V gives CDR1 SQVTM, CDR2 ANQGSEA. V gave up 4 bases and J gave up 7 bases; unmatched junction bases: 5. This CDR3 is 12 amino acids long. The DNA for the CDR3 is TGCAGCGTTGGGCAGGGGGCGCGTGGCTACACCTTC. It is translated as CSVGQGARGYTF. Drawing the rest from reference TRBV29-1 and TRBJ1-2, the complete variable domain is SAVISQKPSRDICQRGTSLTIQCQVDSQVTMMFWYRQQPGQSLTLIATANQGSEATYESGFVIDKFPISRPNLTFSTLTVSNMSPEDSSIYLCSVGQGARGYTFGSGTRLTVV.

The V call is TRBV7-2, the J call TRBJ2-7; perhaps TRBD1 as D (5 bases). The V gene lost 5 bases and the J gene lost 6 bases, with 11 bases spanning the gap. This CDR3 spans 12 amino acids. Germline V CDR1 and CDR2: SGHTA, FQGNSA. CDR3 coding DNA: TGTGCCAGCAGCCCCACCAGGGTCGAGCAGTACTTC. This gives the protein CASSPTRVEQYF.

This clonotype was observed a few times. The chain joins TRBV10-3 to TRBJ1-2; tentatively, D is TRBD1 (6 bases). Germline V gives CDR1 ENHRY, CDR2 SYGVKD. V shed 9 bases and J shed 2 bases, with 16 bases lying between them. This CDR3 spans 14 amino acids. In DNA form, the CDR3 reads TGTGCCATAGAAGACAGGCAAGGGAACTATGGCTACACCTTC. The encoded protein is CAIEDRQGNYGYTF.

This clonotype was picked up a small number of times. The rearrangement links TRBV7-6 to TRBJ2-1; 8 bases line up with TRBD1. CDR3 length: 15 residues. Trimming at V came to 5 bases and at J to 5 bases, leaving 8 bases not matched to a gene. Looked up from germline, CDR1 is SGHVS and CDR2 is FNYEAQ. CDR3: CASSPDRGRDNEQFF. The CDR3 DNA follows: TGTGCCAGCAGCCCCGACAGGGGTCGGGACAATGAGCAGTTCTTC. The variable domain in full, with the rest retrieved from reference TRBV7-6 and TRBJ2-1, is GAGVSQSPRYKVTKRGQDVALRCDPISGHVSLYWYRQALGQGPEFLTYFNYEAQQDKSGLPNDRFSAERPEGSISTLTIQRTEQRDSAMYRCASSPDRGRDNEQFFGPGTRLTVL.

This clonotype showed up many times. V and J are TRBV10-3 and TRBJ1-1; D unclear. Germline V gene data show CDR1 as ENHRY and CDR2 as SYGVKD. Trimming removed 4 bases at V and 7 bases at J, with 10 bases between. The CDR3 is made up of 12 amino acids. The CDR3 DNA reads TGTGCCATCAGTGCGAGGGCCAATGAAGCTTTCTTT. It encodes CAISARANEAFF.

The V gene is TRBV20-1, the J gene TRBJ1-5; D might be TRBD1 (6 bases). Deletions cut 3 bases from V and 6 bases from J, with 15 bases between. Per germline, CDR1 DFQATT and CDR2 SNEGSKA (reference sequence). The CDR3 is made up of 14 amino acids. CDR3 region: CSASGGGHGQPQHF. The DNA of the CDR3 is TGCAGTGCTAGCGGCGGGGGCCACGGTCAGCCCCAGCATTTT.

This chain connects TRBV5-6 to TRBJ1-2; 10 bases agree with TRBD1. Unmatched junction bases numbered 12, after V lost 4 bases and J lost 6 bases. The CDR3 covers 16 residues. Germline V CDR1 and CDR2: SGHDT, YYEEEE. The CDR3 protein is CASSVRGTGERDGYTF. DNA for the CDR3: TGTGCCAGCAGCGTCCGTGGGACAGGGGAACGGGATGGCTACACCTTC.

This rearrangement joins TRBV6-1 to TRBJ2-1; D is uncertain. The CDR3 is 13 amino acids. Germline CDR1 is MNHNS and CDR2 is SASEGT. Trimming shortened V by 2 bases and J by 2 bases, and 4 bases separated the two germline ends. CDR3 DNA: TGTGCCAGCAGTGAAACAGCCTACAATGAGCAGTTCTTC. This translates into CASSETAYNEQFF.

The chain couples TRBV20-1 to TRBJ1-5; D not resolved. Trimming left V 6 bases short and J 9 bases short, with 24 bases between. CDR3 length equals 15 residues. Germline values: CDR1 DFQATT, CDR2 SNEGSKA (reference sequence). In nucleotides, the CDR3 is TGCAGTGCCCTCAGTGGCTTCGGCACCAAGGGGCCCCAGCATTTT. Residues: CSALSGFGTKGPQHF.

This chain connects TRBV18 to TRBJ1-4; D remains unclear. CDR3 length: 15 amino acids. Germline CDR1 is KGHSH and CDR2 is LQKENI. Trimming took off 0 bases at V and 1 base at J, with 6 bases between the two ends. This CDR3 is CASSPPGVTNEKLFF. DNA of the CDR3: TGTGCCAGCTCACCACCCGGGGTAACTAATGAAAAACTGTTTTTT.

The rearrangement uses TRBV18 and TRBJ1-5; D possibly corresponds to TRBD1 (5 bases). This CDR3 spans 16 amino acids. Germline V gene lookup returns CDR1 KGHSH and CDR2 LQKENI. Trimming shortened V by 2 bases and J by 1 base, and 12 bases separated the two germline ends. The CDR3 coding sequence is TGTGCCAGCTCACCAGTAGGGGTTGGCAGCAATCAGCCCCAGCATTTT. The encoded protein is CASSPVGVGSNQPQHF.

This clonotype appeared a few times. The genes are TRBV7-6 and TRBJ1-2; D not certain. Trimming removed 1 base at V and 9 bases at J, with 18 bases between. The CDR3 sequence is 15 residues long. The V gene's germline CDR1 is SGHVS and CDR2 FNYEAQ. CDR3 DNA: TGTGCCAGCAGCTTAGGTTCCCCACCCCCCGAGAGCTACACCTTC. Protein product: CASSLGSPPPESYTF. Drawing the rest from reference TRBV7-6 and TRBJ1-2, the complete variable domain is GAGVSQSPRYKVTKRGQDVALRCDPISGHVSLYWYRQALGQGPEFLTYFNYEAQQDKSGLPNDRFSAERPEGSISTLTIQRTEQRDSAMYRCASSLGSPPPESYTFGSGTRLTVV.

This clonotype was seen a few times. V gene TRBV12-3 or TRBV12-4 combines with J gene TRBJ1-4; D is uncertain. This CDR3 is 14 amino acids long. The germline V and J ends were trimmed by 5 bases and 4 bases, with 11 bases remaining between them. CDR3 in amino acids: CASSPRALNEKLFF. In DNA, the CDR3 is TGTGCCAGCAGTCCCCGTGCCCTTAATGAAAAACTGTTTTTT.

This clonotype was counted only a few times. V is TRBV6-6 and J is TRBJ1-1; possible D gene TRBD1, 6 bases. Germline values: CDR1 MNHNY, CDR2 SVGAGI (reference sequence). CDR3 length equals 14 residues. The V and J ends lost 4 bases and 6 bases respectively, with 15 bases between them. The CDR3 spells CASSLQGVTSEAFF. The CDR3 DNA follows: TGTGCCAGCAGTTTACAGGGTGTTACGTCTGAAGCTTTCTTT.

This clonotype was seen only a few times. The rearrangement joins TRBV27 to TRBJ2-1; 8 bases fit TRBD2. After removal of 3 bases from V and 1 base from J, the junction contained 8 bases not matched to a gene. The CDR3 runs 17 residues. The germline V gene has CDR1 MNHEY and CDR2 SMNVEV (reference sequence). The CDR3 region is CASSFPETSGSYNEQFF. As DNA, the CDR3 is TGTGCCAGCAGTTTCCCCGAAACTAGCGGTTCCTACAATGAGCAGTTCTTC.

This clonotype was seen more than once but under ten times. The V gene is TRBV19, the J gene TRBJ2-5; D remains ambiguous. Germline loops: CDR1 LNHDA, CDR2 SQIVND (reference sequence). Trimming shortened V by 4 bases and J by 2 bases, and 5 bases separated the two germline ends. The CDR3 sequence is 12 residues long. The DNA of the CDR3 is TGTGCCAGTAGTAACCTACAAGAGACCCAGTACTTC. It specifies CASSNLQETQYF.